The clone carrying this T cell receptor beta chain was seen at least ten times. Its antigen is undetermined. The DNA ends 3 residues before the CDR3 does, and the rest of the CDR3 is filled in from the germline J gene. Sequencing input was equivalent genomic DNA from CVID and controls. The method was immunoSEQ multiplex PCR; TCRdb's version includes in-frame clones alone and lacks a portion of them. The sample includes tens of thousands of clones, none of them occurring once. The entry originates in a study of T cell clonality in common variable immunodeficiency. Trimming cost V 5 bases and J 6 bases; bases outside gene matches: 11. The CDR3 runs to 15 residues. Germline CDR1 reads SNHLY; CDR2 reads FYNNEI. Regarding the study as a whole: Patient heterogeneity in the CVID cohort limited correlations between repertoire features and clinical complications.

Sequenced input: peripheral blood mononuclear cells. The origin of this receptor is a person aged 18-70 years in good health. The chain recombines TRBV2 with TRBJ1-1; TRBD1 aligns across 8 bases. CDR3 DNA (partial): TGTGCCAGCAGTACTCAAAGACAGGGGATCTCTGAA. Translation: CASSTQRQGISE. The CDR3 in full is CASSTQRQGISEAFF.